This T cell receptor beta chain comes out of a study of kidney transplant recipient with SARS-CoV-2 infection. On this clonotype itself: A junction boundary mismatches the germline segment, possibly from a read error.

TCRdb processed the reads anew with MiXCR; each CDR3 protein has one entry. The sample yields 200,000 to 300,000 distinct CDR3 sequences, around 28% seen once. Germline loops: CDR1 MDHEN, CDR2 SYDVKM. The CDR3 runs to 14 residues. This clonotype was obtained from a young adult male patient who had COVID-19 and was a kidney transplant recipient. Some T cells may have come from the graft donor. Sequencing was performed on a blood sample, taken at baseline and between days 110 and 120 from a kidney transplant recipient. V usage is TRBV28 and J usage is TRBJ2-1, with D maybe TRBD2 (5 bases). In nucleotides, the CDR3 is TGTGCCAGCAGTTCCCAGCGGCGATACAATGAGCGGTTCTTC. It specifies CASSSQRRYNERFF.